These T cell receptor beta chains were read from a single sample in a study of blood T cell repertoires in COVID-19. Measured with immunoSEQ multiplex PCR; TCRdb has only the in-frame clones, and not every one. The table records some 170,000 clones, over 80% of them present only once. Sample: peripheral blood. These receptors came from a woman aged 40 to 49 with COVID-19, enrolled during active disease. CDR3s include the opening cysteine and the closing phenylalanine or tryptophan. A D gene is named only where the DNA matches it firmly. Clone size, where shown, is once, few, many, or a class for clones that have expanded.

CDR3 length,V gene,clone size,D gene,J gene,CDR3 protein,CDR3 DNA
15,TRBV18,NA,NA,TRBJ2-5,CASSPPTTRGETQYF,TGTGCCAGCTCACCACCGACAACCCGGGGAGAGACCCAGTACTTC
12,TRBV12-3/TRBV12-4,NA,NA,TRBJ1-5,CASSPSPGPQHF,TGTGCCAGCAGTCCTTCACCCGGGCCCCAGCATTTT
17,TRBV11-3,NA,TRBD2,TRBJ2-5,CASSLGTLGTSKETQYF,TGTGCCAGCAGTCTTGGGACGCTCGGGACTAGCAAAGAGACCCAGTACTTC
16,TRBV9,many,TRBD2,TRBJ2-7,CASSETEGLVVDEQYF,TGTGCCAGCAGCGAAACTGAGGGACTAGTGGTGGACGAGCAGTACTTC
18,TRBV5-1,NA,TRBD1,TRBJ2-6,CASREPGQAVSGANVLTF,TGCGCCAGTAGGGAACCGGGACAGGCTGTCTCTGGGGCCAACGTCCTGACTTTC
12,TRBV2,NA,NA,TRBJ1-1,CASRADIPEAFF,TGTGCCAGCAGGGCGGACATTCCTGAAGCTTTCTTT
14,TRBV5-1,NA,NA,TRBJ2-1,CASSATAGAGEQFF,TGCGCCAGCAGCGCAACGGCGGGGGCAGGTGAGCAGTTCTTC
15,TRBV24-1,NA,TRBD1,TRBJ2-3,CATSDWTGEEDTQYF,TGTGCCACCAGTGACTGGACAGGGGAGGAAGATACGCAGTATTTT
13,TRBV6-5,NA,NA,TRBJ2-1,CASSLDIPSEQFF,TGTGCCAGCAGTTTGGACATCCCGAGTGAGCAGTTCTTC
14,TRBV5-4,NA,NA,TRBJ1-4,CASSGDRSDEKLFF,TGTGCCAGCAGCGGCGACAGGAGTGATGAAAAACTGTTTTTT
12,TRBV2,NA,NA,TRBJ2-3,CASRMEGVTQYF,TGTGCCAGCAGAATGGAGGGCGTTACGCAGTATTTT
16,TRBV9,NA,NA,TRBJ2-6,CASSVASRSGANVLTF,TGTGCCAGCAGCGTAGCTAGCCGCTCTGGGGCCAACGTCCTGACTTTC
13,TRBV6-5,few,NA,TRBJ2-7,CATIRPGTYEQYF,TGTGCCACCATCCGCCCGGGGACCTACGAGCAGTACTTC
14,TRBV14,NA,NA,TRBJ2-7,CASSQDEWSYEQYF,TGTGCCAGCAGCCAAGACGAGTGGTCCTACGAGCAGTACTTC
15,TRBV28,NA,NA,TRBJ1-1,CASSLRGRVGTEAFF,TGTGCCAGCAGTCTTAGGGGTCGGGTGGGCACTGAAGCTTTCTTT
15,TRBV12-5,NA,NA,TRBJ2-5,CASGSPDSEQETQYF,TGTGCTAGTGGTTCCCCGGACAGCGAGCAAGAGACCCAGTACTTC
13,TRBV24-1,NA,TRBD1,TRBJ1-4,CATAGQGYEKLFF,TGTGCCACCGCAGGACAGGGTTACGAAAAACTGTTTTTT
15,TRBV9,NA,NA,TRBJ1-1,CASQQRGSLSTEAFF,TGTGCCAGCCAGCAGCGAGGGTCTTTGAGTACTGAAGCTTTCTTT
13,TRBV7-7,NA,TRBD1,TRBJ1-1,CASSSDRDTEAFF,TGTGCTAGCAGCTCGGACAGGGACACTGAAGCTTTCTTT
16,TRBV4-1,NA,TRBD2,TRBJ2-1,CASSQEGLASYNEQFF,TGCGCCAGCAGCCAAGAGGGACTAGCGTCCTACAATGAGCAGTTCTTC
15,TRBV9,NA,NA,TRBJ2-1,CASSVAPSRNNEQFF,TGTGCCAGCAGCGTAGCCCCTAGCAGGAACAATGAGCAGTTCTTC
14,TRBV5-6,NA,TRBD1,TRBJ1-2,CASSPGQVPYGYTF,TGTGCCAGCAGCCCGGGACAGGTCCCTTATGGCTACACCTTC
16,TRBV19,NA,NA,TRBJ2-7,CASSMGLGANSYEQYF,TGTGCCAGTAGTATGGGACTCGGGGCCAACTCCTACGAGCAGTACTTC
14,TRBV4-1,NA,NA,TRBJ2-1,CASTVMGGKNEQFF,TGCGCCAGCACCGTTATGGGGGGAAAGAATGAGCAGTTCTTC
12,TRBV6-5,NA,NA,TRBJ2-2,CASSRTTGELFF,TGTGCCAGCAGTCGTACCACTGGGGAGCTGTTTTTT
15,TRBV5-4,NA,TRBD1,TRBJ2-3,CASSPIGTGADTQYF,TGTGCCAGCAGCCCGATTGGGACAGGGGCAGATACGCAGTATTTT
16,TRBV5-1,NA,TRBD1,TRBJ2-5,CASSFSGQGARETQYF,TGCGCCAGCAGCTTCTCGGGACAGGGGGCGCGAGAGACCCAGTACTTC
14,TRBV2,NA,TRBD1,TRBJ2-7,CATLRRTGEHEQYF,TGTGCCACCTTAAGAAGGACAGGGGAGCACGAGCAGTACTTC
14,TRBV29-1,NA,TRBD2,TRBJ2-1,CSVEPVGTSYEQFF,TGCAGCGTTGAACCCGTCGGGACTAGCTATGAGCAGTTCTTC
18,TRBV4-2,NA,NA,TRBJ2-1,CASSPTLSASVPYNEQFF,TGTGCCAGCAGCCCCACATTGTCGGCTAGCGTCCCCTACAATGAGCAGTTCTTC
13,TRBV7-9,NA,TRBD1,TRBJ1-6,CASSPDRASPLHF,TGTGCCAGCAGCCCGGACAGGGCTTCACCCCTCCACTTT
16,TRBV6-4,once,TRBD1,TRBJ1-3,CASSVDSSGGGNTIYF,TGTGCCAGCAGTGTCGACTCGTCAGGGGGCGGAAACACCATATATTTT
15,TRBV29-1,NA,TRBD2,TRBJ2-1,CSARTSGSVYNEQFF,TGCAGCGCAAGGACTAGCGGGAGTGTCTACAATGAGCAGTTCTTC
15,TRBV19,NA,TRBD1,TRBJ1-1,CASRGTAGGGTEAFF,TGTGCCAGTAGGGGGACAGCGGGGGGAGGCACTGAAGCTTTCTTT
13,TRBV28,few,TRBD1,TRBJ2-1,CASRRTGTDEQFF,TGTGCCAGCAGGCGGACAGGAACCGATGAGCAGTTCTTC
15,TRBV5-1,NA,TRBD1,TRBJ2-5,CASSLGQGPQETQYF,TGCGCCAGCAGCTTAGGACAGGGTCCCCAAGAGACCCAGTACTTC
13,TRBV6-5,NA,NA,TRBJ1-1,CASTPAGREGAFF,TGTGCCAGCACCCCGGCAGGGAGGGAAGGAGCTTTCTTT
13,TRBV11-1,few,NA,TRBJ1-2,CASTPVGGGGYTF,TGTGCCAGCACCCCCGTGGGCGGGGGTGGCTACACCTTC
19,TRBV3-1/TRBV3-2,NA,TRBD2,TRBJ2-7,CASSQDKDGRLGLSHEQYF,TGTGCCAGCAGCCAAGATAAGGACGGGAGGTTAGGTCTCTCTCACGAGCAGTACTTC
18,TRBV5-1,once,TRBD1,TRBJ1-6,CASSLTSITQGYNSPLHF,TGCGCCAGCAGCTTAACCTCCATCACACAGGGGTATAATTCACCCCTCCACTTT
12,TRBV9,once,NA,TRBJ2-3,CASSGGTDTQYF,TGTGCCAGCAGCGGAGGTACAGATACGCAGTATTTT
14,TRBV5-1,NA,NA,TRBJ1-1,CASSLGLFGSEAFF,TGCGCCAGCAGCTTGGGCCTATTCGGGTCTGAAGCTTTCTTT
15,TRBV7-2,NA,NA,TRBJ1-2,CASSFGDTRNYGYTF,TGTGCCAGCAGCTTCGGGGACACAAGAAACTATGGCTACACCTTC
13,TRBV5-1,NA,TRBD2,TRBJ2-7,CASSLGDYYEQYF,TGCGCCAGCAGCTTGGGGGACTACTACGAGCAGTACTTC
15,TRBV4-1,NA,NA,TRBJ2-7,CASSRGRPVSYEQYF,TGCGCCAGCAGCCGCGGCAGACCGGTCTCCTACGAGCAGTACTTC
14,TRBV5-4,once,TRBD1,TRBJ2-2,CATIQGAGTGELFF,TGTGCCACCATACAGGGGGCAGGCACCGGGGAGCTGTTTTTT
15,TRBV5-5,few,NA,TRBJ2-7,CASSSPRNPQYEQYF,TGTGCCAGCAGCTCCCCCAGGAATCCTCAGTACGAGCAGTACTTC
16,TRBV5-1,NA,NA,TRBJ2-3,CASSLEGGGVADTQYF,TGCGCCAGCAGCTTGGAGGGTGGAGGGGTTGCAGATACGCAGTATTTT
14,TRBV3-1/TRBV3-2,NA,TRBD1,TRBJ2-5,CASSRDRGGETQYF,TGTGCCAGCAGCCGGGACAGGGGTGGAGAGACCCAGTACTTC
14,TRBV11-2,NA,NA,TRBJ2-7,CASSLDTIGAEQYF,TGTGCCAGCAGCTTAGATACGATTGGGGCCGAGCAGTACTTC
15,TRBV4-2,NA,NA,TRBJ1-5,CASSPIRDTNQPQHF,TGTGCCAGCAGCCCAATAAGGGACACTAATCAGCCCCAGCATTTT
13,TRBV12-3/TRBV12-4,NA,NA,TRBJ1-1,CASSLYEDTEAFF,TGTGCCAGCAGTTTATACGAGGACACTGAAGCTTTCTTT